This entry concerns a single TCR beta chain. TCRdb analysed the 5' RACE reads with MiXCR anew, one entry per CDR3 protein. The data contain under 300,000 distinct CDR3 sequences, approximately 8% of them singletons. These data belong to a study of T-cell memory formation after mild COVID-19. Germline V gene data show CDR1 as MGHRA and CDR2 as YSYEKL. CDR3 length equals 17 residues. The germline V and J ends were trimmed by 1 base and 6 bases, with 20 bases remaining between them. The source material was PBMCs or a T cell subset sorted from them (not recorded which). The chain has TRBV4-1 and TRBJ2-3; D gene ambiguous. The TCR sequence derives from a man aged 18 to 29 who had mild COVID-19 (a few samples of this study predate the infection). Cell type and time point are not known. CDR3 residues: CASSQVPSPSTQDTQYF. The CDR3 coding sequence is TGCGCCAGCAGCCAAGTACCGAGCCCTTCAACTCAGGATACGCAGTATTTT.